The clone carrying this T cell receptor beta chain was counted ten times or more. The data are from a study of blood T cells in healthy people across ages. A second PCR, run for roughly 7 to 12 cycles, used a sample-barcoded 5' primer plus a J-beta primer mix. Using its own MiXCR run on the 5' RACE reads, TCRdb lists one record per CDR3 protein. Among fewer than 800,000 distinct CDR3 sequences listed, around 25% were seen once. Germline loops: CDR1 SGHDT, CDR2 YYEEEE. With 3 bases clipped from V and 5 bases from J, the junction kept 4 bases outside the gene matches. CDR3 length: 16 residues. These data were also reused for a study on T cells of mothers and their children.

The origin of this receptor is a boy between 10 and 17 years old in good health. Sequenced: blood. V usage is TRBV5-6 and J usage is TRBJ2-1, with 14 bases that match TRBD2. The CDR3 coding sequence is TGTGCCAGCAGCTCGGGACTAGCGGGAGCCAACAATGAGCAGTTCTTC. It translates to CASSSGLAGANNEQFF.